The 21 T cell receptor beta chains listed next were all sequenced from one sample in a study of cytomegalovirus exposure and HLA in healthy donors. The PCR was carried out with 60 Vbeta primers and 13 Jbeta primers. Sequencing was performed with immunoSEQ multiplex PCR; in TCRdb, only in-frame clones are kept and a portion is missing. This table has some 150,000 clones, around 83% appearing once. Source material: PBMCs. These receptors all come from a man aged 40-49 years in good health and CMV-seropositive.

This clone was detected only once. The chain combines TRBV5-4 with TRBJ2-5, with TRBD1 matching 7 bases. This CDR3 is 16 amino acids long. Losses at the gene ends were 4 bases for V and 4 bases for J; bases not matched to a gene: 13. Germline CDR1 and CDR2: SGHNT and YYREEE (reference sequence). CDR3 sequence reads: CASSRPGQVDGETQYF. In nucleotides, the CDR3 is TGTGCCAGCAGCCGACCCGGACAGGTGGATGGAGAGACCCAGTACTTC.

The chain employs TRBV7-6 and TRBJ2-1, with TRBD2 identical over 10 bases. This CDR3 is 18 amino acids long. CDR1 and CDR2 (germline): SGHVS, FNYEAQ. Trimming took 3 bases from V and 10 from J; bases not matched to a gene: 18. The chain's CDR3 is CASSFSLLLAGRPGEQFF. DNA of the CDR3: TGTGCCAGCAGCTTCTCTTTATTACTAGCGGGAAGGCCGGGGGAGCAGTTCTTC. Drawing the rest from reference TRBV7-6 and TRBJ2-1, the complete variable domain is GAGVSQSPRYKVTKRGQDVALRCDPISGHVSLYWYRQALGQGPEFLTYFNYEAQQDKSGLPNDRFSAERPEGSISTLTIQRTEQRDSAMYRCASSFSLLLAGRPGEQFFGPGTRLTVL.

The chain uses TRBV28 and TRBJ1-1; 9 nucleotides line up with TRBD1. J was trimmed by 0 bases and V by 8 bases; bases with no gene match: 4. CDR3 size: 14 residues. Germline CDR1 MDHEN, CDR2 SYDVKM. As DNA, the CDR3 is TGTGCCAGCCTGCGACAGGGGGTGAACACTGAAGCTTTCTTT. Protein product: CASLRQGVNTEAFF.

Worth noting for this clone: At one of its ends the junction is not consistent with the germline gene, which may arise from a read error. The CDR3 is CSSSFNVEAFF. The CDR3, as DNA: TGTTCCAGCAGCTTCAATGTTGAAGCTTTCTTT. The chain is built from TRBV7-9 and TRBJ1-1; no clear D. CDR1 and CDR2 from the germline V gene are SEHNR and FQNEAQ (reference sequence). The CDR3 consists of 11 residues.

This clone was observed a single time. The V call is TRBV2, the J call TRBJ1-5, with D possibly being TRBD1 (5 bases). Germline-derived CDR1 and CDR2 are SNHLY and FYNNEI. Trimming shortened V by 8 bases and J by 6 bases, and 20 bases separated the two germline ends. The CDR3 is 15 amino acids. CDR3 protein: CASCEEPGVFQPQHF. CDR3 coding DNA: TGTGCCAGCTGCGAAGAGCCGGGGGTATTTCAGCCCCAGCATTTT.

This CDR3 is CASSLDRGNTEAFF. The CDR3, as DNA: TGTGCCAGCAGCTTGGACAGGGGGAACACTGAAGCTTTCTTT. This sequence joins TRBV11-3 and TRBJ1-1; 9 bases are shared with TRBD1. The ends lost 3 bases at V and 1 base at J; junction bases unmatched: 0. The CDR3 is 14 amino acids. Germline CDR1 reads SGHNT; CDR2 reads YENEEA.

The V gene is TRBV30, the J gene TRBJ2-5; D unresolved. CDR3 size: 15 residues. Germline CDR1 GTSNPN, CDR2 SVGIG (reference sequence). V was cut by 2 bases and J by 1 base, with 14 bases left in between. This chain's CDR3 is CAWSTTWLSQETQYF. CDR3 DNA: TGTGCCTGGAGTACTACTTGGCTCAGCCAAGAGACCCAGTACTTC.

This sequence joins TRBV7-8 and TRBJ1-1, with 7 bases that match TRBD1. The CDR3 is 14 amino acids. Germline values: CDR1 SGHVS, CDR2 FQNEAQ. V shed 1 base, J shed 2 bases, and the junction held 1 base outside the gene matches. The CDR3 spells CASSLDRGNTEAFF. As DNA, the CDR3 is TGTGCCAGCAGCTTAGACAGGGGAAACACTGAAGCTTTCTTT.

This chain's CDR3 is CASSSKTGVVQYEQYF. The CDR3, as DNA: TGCGCCAGCAGCTCCAAAACAGGGGTGGTACAGTACGAGCAGTACTTC. The chain couples TRBV5-1 to TRBJ2-7; 7 bases match TRBD1. The V gene end was trimmed by 3 bases and the J gene end by 4 bases; junction bases not matched to a gene: 13. CDR3 length equals 16 residues. Per germline, CDR1 SGHRS and CDR2 YFSETQ.

The chain links TRBV27 to TRBJ2-5, with 8 bases identical to TRBD2. Germline trimming cut 5 bases from V and 7 bases from J; bases unmatched to any gene: 9. Germline CDR1 is MNHEY and CDR2 is SMNVEV (reference sequence). This CDR3 contains 14 residues. In DNA, the CDR3 is TGTGCCAGCAGTCTTACCGGGACTAGGGTGACCCAGTACTTC. This translates into CASSLTGTRVTQYF.

The chain joins TRBV7-9 to TRBJ1-5; D is perhaps TRBD1 (5 bases). Between the trimmed V and J ends, which lost 11 bases and 4 bases, there was a span of 15 bases. The CDR3 loop spans 13 amino acids. CDR1 and CDR2 (germline): SEHNR, FQNEAQ (reference sequence). This CDR3 is CAAGGEGNQPQHF. The CDR3, as DNA: TGTGCCGCGGGGGGGGAGGGGAATCAGCCCCAGCATTTT. The entire variable domain, with the rest obtained from reference TRBV7-9 and TRBJ1-5, is as follows: DTGVSQNPRHKITKRGQNVTFRCDPISEHNRLYWYRQTLGQGPEFLTYFQNEAQLEKSRLLSDRFSAERPKGSFSTLEIQRTEQGDSAMYLCAAGGEGNQPQHFGDGTRLSIL.

The chain recombines TRBV5-1 with TRBJ2-5, with D perhaps TRBD2 (6 bases). Trimming left V 3 bases short and J 5 bases short, with 14 bases between. This CDR3 contains 14 residues. Looked up from germline, CDR1 is SGHRS and CDR2 is YFSETQ. CDR3 coding DNA: TGCGCCAGCAGCTACGGGACCGCGGGGGAGACCCAGTACTTC. It is translated as CASSYGTAGETQYF.

The V and J genes are TRBV5-1 and TRBJ1-6; weak D call: TRBD1 (5 bases). In germline, CDR1 is SGHRS, CDR2 YFSETQ. The CDR3 spans 14 residues. V was pared by 3 bases and J by 7 bases, with 11 bases between. The DNA of the CDR3 is TGCGCCAGCAGCTGGGGGGACGGAAATTCACCCCTCCACTTT. It translates to CASSWGDGNSPLHF.

The gene calls are TRBV6-1 and TRBJ2-1, with TRBD2 matching 13 bases. Germline V CDR1 and CDR2: MNHNS, SASEGT. The CDR3 length is 15 residues. V lost 6 bases and J lost 9; bases outside the gene matches: 8. CDR3 residues: CASRTGTSGNGEQFF. In DNA, the CDR3 is TGTGCCAGCAGAACCGGGACTAGCGGGAACGGTGAGCAGTTCTTC.

The genes are TRBV11-3 and TRBJ1-1, with a weak D call TRBD1 (6 bases). Germline loops: CDR1 SGHNT, CDR2 YENEEA. The CDR3 has 15 residues. V lost 5 bases, J lost 5 bases, and 18 bases lay in between. CDR3 loop: CASSQSGAAGTEAFF. Here the CDR3 DNA reads TGTGCCAGCAGCCAATCAGGGGCGGCTGGGACTGAAGCTTTCTTT. Looking up the rest from reference TRBV11-3 and TRBJ1-1 gives the full variable domain: EAGVVQSPRYKIIEKKQPVAFWCNPISGHNTLYWYLQNLGQGPELLIRYENEEAVDDSQLPKDRFSAERLKGVDSTLKIQPAELGDSAVYLCASSQSGAAGTEAFFGQGTRLTVV.

The rearrangement joins TRBV5-6 to TRBJ2-5; 8 bases map to TRBD1. Gene TRBJ2-7 matches the end of the DNA better, so the J call may be wrong. The CDR3 runs 14 residues. Germline lookup yields CDR1 SGHDT and CDR2 YYEEEE. The CDR3 nucleotides are TGTGCCAGCAGCATGGGACAGGCACCCTACGAGCAGTACTTC. Its protein product is CASSMGQAPYEQYF.

The rearrangement uses TRBV28 and TRBJ1-5; D unresolved. Germline CDR1 reads MDHEN; CDR2 reads SYDVKM. Trimming stripped 5 bases from V and 0 bases from J, with 11 bases between. CDR3 size: 15 residues. The DNA for the CDR3 is TGTGCCAGCAGTAATGTCAGGTTTAGCAATCAGCCCCAGCATTTT. Protein product: CASSNVRFSNQPQHF.

The chain uses TRBV19 and TRBJ1-5; D not certain. The CDR3 covers 18 residues. V lost 0 bases and J 0 bases, leaving 15 bases between the germline ends. Germline V CDR1 and CDR2: LNHDA, SQIVND (reference sequence). The CDR3 DNA reads as TGTGCCAGTAGTATAGATCAAGGCGGCAGCTATAGCAATCAGCCCCAGCATTTT. It codes for CASSIDQGGSYSNQPQHF.

The DNA of the CDR3 is TGCAGCGTCTATATCACTGAAGCTTTCTTT. Protein product: CSVYITEAFF. This sequence joins TRBV29-1 and TRBJ1-1, with D unresolved. The CDR3 has 10 amino acids. Germline V gene sequence: CDR1 SQVTM, CDR2 ANQGSEA. V lost 6 bases, J lost 4 bases, and 6 bases lay in between.

The chain joins TRBV5-6 to TRBJ1-1, with D unclear. This CDR3 comprises 17 residues. V lost 4 bases and J lost 5, with 24 bases in between. Germline V gene data show CDR1 as SGHDT and CDR2 as YYEEEE. The CDR3 loop reads CASSPDLGRLVWTEAFF. CDR3 coding DNA: TGTGCCAGCAGCCCAGACCTTGGCAGGTTGGTATGGACTGAAGCTTTCTTT.

In DNA, the CDR3 is TGTGCCAGCAGTTCTAAACCGGGTCGCAGCTCCTACGAGCAGTACTTC. Amino acid sequence: CASSSKPGRSSYEQYF. The rearrangement links TRBV27 to TRBJ2-7, with no clear D. Trimming stripped 4 bases from V and 0 bases from J, with 16 bases between. Germline CDR1 reads MNHEY; CDR2 reads SMNVEV (reference sequence). This CDR3 has 16 amino acids.